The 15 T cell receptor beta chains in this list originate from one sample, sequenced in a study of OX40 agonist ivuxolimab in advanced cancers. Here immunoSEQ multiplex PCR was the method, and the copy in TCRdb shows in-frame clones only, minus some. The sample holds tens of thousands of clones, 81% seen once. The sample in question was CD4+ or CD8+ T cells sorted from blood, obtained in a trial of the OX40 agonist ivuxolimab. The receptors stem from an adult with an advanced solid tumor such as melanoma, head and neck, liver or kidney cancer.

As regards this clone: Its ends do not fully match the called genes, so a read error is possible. The CDR3 nucleotides read TGTGCCACCAGTAGGGGGGGACACGGGGCAACCGGGGAGCTGTTTTTT. This codes for CATSRGGHGATGELFF. This chain uses TRBV27 with TRBJ2-2, with D maybe TRBD2 (7 bases). The CDR3 is 16 residues long. CDR1 and CDR2 (germline): MNHEY, SMNVEV (reference sequence).

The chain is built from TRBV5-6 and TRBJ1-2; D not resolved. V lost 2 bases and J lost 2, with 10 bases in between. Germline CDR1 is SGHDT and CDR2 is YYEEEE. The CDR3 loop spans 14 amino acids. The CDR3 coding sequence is TGTGCCAGCAGCTTCCCGGACCGAAACTATGGCTACACCTTC. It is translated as CASSFPDRNYGYTF. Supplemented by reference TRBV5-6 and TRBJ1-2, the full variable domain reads DAGVTQSPTHLIKTRGQQVTLRCSPKSGHDTVSWYQQALGQGPQFIFQYYEEEERQRGNFPDRFSGHQFPNYSSELNVNALLLGDSALYLCASSFPDRNYGYTFGSGTRLTVV.

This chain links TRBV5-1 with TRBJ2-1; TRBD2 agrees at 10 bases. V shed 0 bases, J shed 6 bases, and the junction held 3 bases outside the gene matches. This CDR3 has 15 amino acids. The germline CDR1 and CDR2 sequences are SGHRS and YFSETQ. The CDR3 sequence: CASSLALAGANEQFF. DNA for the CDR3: TGCGCCAGCAGCTTGGCTCTAGCGGGGGCCAATGAGCAGTTCTTC.

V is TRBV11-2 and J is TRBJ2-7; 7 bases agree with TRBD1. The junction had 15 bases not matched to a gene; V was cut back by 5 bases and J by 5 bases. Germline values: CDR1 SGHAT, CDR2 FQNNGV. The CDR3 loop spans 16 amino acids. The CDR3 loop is CASSVRQGVTLDEQYF. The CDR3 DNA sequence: TGTGCCAGCAGCGTTAGACAGGGAGTAACACTAGACGAGCAGTACTTC.

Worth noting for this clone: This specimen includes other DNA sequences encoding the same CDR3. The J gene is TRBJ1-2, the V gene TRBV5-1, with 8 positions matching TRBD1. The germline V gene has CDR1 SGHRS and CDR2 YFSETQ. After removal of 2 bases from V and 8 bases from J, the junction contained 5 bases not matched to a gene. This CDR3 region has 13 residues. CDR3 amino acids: CASSLGQGGGYTF. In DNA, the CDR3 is TGCGCCAGCAGCTTAGGACAGGGCGGAGGCTACACCTTC.

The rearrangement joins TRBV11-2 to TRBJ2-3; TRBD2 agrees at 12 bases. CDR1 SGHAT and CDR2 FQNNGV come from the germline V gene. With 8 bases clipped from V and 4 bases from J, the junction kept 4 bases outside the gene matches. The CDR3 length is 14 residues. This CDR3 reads CASRPSGRADTQYF. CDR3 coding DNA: TGTGCCAGCCGCCCTAGCGGGAGGGCAGATACGCAGTATTTT.

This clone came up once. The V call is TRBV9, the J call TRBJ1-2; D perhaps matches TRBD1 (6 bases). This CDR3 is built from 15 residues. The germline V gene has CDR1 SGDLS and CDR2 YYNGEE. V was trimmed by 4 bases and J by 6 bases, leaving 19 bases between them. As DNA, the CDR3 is TGTGCCAGCAGCTCAAGCCCAGGGGCGCGGGATGGCTACACCTTC. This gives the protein CASSSSPGARDGYTF.

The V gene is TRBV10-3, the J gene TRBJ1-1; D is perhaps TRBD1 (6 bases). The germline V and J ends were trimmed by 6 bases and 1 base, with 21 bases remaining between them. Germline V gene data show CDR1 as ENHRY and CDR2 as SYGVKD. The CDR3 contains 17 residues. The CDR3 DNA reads TGTGCCATCAGGGGGGGGCTAATCCTTACTTCGAACACTGAAGCTTTCTTT. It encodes CAIRGGLILTSNTEAFF.

The CDR3 loop reads CASSMAGGSNYGYTF. The DNA for the CDR3 is TGTGCCAGCAGTATGGCAGGGGGCTCTAACTATGGCTACACCTTC. The V and J genes are TRBV6-1 and TRBJ1-2; TRBD1 matches at 8 bases. Germline lookup yields CDR1 MNHNS and CDR2 SASEGT. This CDR3 has 15 amino acids. With V trimmed by 5 bases and J by 0 bases, 5 bases remained unmatched.

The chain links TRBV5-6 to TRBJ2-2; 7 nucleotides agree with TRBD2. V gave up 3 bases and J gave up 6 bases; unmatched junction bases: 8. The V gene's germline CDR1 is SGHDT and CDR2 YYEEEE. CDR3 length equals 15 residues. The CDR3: CASSYTSEGAGELFF. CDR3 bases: TGTGCCAGCAGCTATACTAGCGAGGGAGCCGGGGAGCTGTTTTTT.

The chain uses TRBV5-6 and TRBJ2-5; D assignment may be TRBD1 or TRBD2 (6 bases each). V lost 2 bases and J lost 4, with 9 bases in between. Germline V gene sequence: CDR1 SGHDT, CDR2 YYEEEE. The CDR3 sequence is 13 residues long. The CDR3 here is CASSLRGAETQYF. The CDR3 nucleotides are TGTGCCAGCAGCTTAAGGGGGGCAGAGACCCAGTACTTC.

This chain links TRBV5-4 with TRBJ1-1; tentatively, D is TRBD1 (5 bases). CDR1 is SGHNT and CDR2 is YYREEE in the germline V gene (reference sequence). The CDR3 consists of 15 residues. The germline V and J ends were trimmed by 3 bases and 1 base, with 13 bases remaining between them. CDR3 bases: TGTGCCAGCAGCTCATTCGGGACGGAGAACACTGAAGCTTTCTTT. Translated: CASSSFGTENTEAFF.

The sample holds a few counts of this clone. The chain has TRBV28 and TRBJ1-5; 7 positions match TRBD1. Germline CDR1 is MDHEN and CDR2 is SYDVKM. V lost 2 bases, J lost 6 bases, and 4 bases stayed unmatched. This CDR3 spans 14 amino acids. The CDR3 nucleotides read TGTGCCAGCAGTTTACACAGGGGAGGTCAGCCCCAGCATTTT. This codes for CASSLHRGGQPQHF.

The CDR3 spells CASSQVRGTQYF. The CDR3 DNA reads as TGCGCCAGCAGCCAAGTACGCGGGACCCAGTACTTC. The chain employs TRBV4-1 and TRBJ2-5; D is unresolved. Germline CDR1 and CDR2: MGHRA and YSYEKL. The V end lost 1 base, the J end lost 7 bases, and 7 bases lay between the germline ends. CDR3 length equals 12 residues.

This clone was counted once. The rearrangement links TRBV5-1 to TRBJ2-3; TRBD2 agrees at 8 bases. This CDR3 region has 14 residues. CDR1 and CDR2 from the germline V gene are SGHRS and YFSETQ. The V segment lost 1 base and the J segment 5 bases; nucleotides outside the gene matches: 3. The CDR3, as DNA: TGCGCCAGCAGCTTGAGGCTAGCGGGAGATACGCAGTATTTT. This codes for CASSLRLAGDTQYF.